This T cell receptor beta chain came from a study of regulatory T cells in long-lasting Graves disease. The wider study: Positivity for TSH receptor antibodies plus over 5 years of antithyroid drugs meant persistent Graves' disease. General observations from the study: Having only a small sample size may have limited accuracy. There was favoring of TRBV28, TRBJ1-2 and TRBJ2-5 in persistent disease.

This clonotype was seen only a few times. Its target is unknown. Trimming removed 5 bases from V and 2 bases from J; junction bases left unmatched: 5. The CDR3 runs 15 residues. The V gene's germline CDR1 is SEHNR and CDR2 FQNEAQ (reference sequence). The sample's time point: persistent/refractory GD, antithyroid drugs over 5 years with positive TRAb. The authors made the TCR library using RNA they extracted from PBMCs. In building TCR beta libraries, iRepertoire HTBI primers were used together with Arm-PCR of CDR3 regions. TCRdb reprocessed the multiplex PCR reads via MiXCR and lists one record per CDR3 protein. The sample contains 300,000 to 350,000 distinct CDR3 sequences, about 18% of which appear only once.

The chain is built from TRBV7-9 and TRBJ1-5; 8 nucleotides line up with TRBD1. Sample: peripheral blood mononuclear cells (PBMCs), taken when the disease was refractory, from a patient treated with antithyroid drugs. The sequence was obtained from a female donor with Graves disease. The CDR3 sequence is CASSVTGGGNQPQHF. CDR3 sequence (DNA): TGTGCCAGCAGCGTCACAGGGGGGGGCAATCAGCCCCAGCATTTT.